Listed below are T cell receptor beta chains from one sample, sequenced in a study of T cell responses to AZD1222 COVID-19 vaccine. Clones were sequenced by immunoSEQ multiplex PCR, and TCRdb holds only the in-frame ones, with some missing. The sample contains about 110,000 clones, 88% of which appear only once. This sample comprised peripheral blood, obtained on day 0 of AZD1222 vaccination. The receptors derive from an adult in good health. The CDR3 runs from the conserved cysteine through the conserved F or W.

v_call	j_call	cdr3_aa
TRBV9	TRBJ2-7	CASSATGQLYEQYF
TRBV5-1	TRBJ2-5	CASFGGEAETQYF
TRBV5-4	TRBJ2-2	CASSLAAGQGRTGELFF
TRBV28	TRBJ1-2	CASSLGQGRGYTF
TRBV7-8	TRBJ1-5	CASSLAGQGWGQPQHF
TRBV5-4	TRBJ1-1	CASSSQGWGSNTEAFF
TRBV5-6	TRBJ1-4	CASSSDWNEKLFF
TRBV5-1	TRBJ2-1	CASSSGQGDLNEQFF
TRBV27	TRBJ1-5	CASSRWGGGQPQHF
TRBV4-1	TRBJ1-1	CASSQDLGLYGVTEAFF
TRBV18	TRBJ2-7	CASSRADRPYEQYF
TRBV7-9	TRBJ2-7	CASSPLTSPYEQYF
TRBV7-6	TRBJ2-7	CASSLGAGERFSYEQYF
TRBV7-2	TRBJ2-1	CASSLTSGRHNEQFF
TRBV5-6	TRBJ1-1	CASSLRGVNTEAFF
TRBV14	TRBJ1-2	CASSPLSAALNYGYTF
TRBV14	TRBJ1-6	CASSQARTVNSPLHF
TRBV11-3	TRBJ2-1	CASSSPGLAGITQFF
TRBV30	TRBJ1-6	CARRREGSDYNSPLHF